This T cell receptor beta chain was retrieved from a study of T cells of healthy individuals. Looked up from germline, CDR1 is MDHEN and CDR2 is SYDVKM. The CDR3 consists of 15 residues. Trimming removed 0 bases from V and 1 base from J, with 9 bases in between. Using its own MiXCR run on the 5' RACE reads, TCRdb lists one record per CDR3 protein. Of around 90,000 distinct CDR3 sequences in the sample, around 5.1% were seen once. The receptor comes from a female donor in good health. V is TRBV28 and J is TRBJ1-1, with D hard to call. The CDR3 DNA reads TGTGCCAGCAGTTTATGGGGCGCGGGGAACACTGAAGCTTTCTTT. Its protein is CASSLWGAGNTEAFF.